One sample yielded the 10 T cell receptor beta chains listed below, sequenced in a study of breast tumors, draining lymph nodes, adjacent tissues. In TCRdb, the multiplex PCR reads were re-called with MiXCR into one record per CDR3 protein. The sample has about 13,000 distinct CDR3 sequences, around three fifths seen once; the top ten hold 45% to 55%. The sequenced material came from tumor-adjacent breast tissue. The receptors originated from a female donor with breast cancer. Some clones in this sample may be carry-over from other donors' samples.

This clonotype was seen many times. V is TRBV27 and J is TRBJ1-2; D possibly corresponds to TRBD1 (5 bases). V was cut by 6 bases and J by 7 bases, with 18 bases left in between. The CDR3 length is 14 residues. Germline assignment: CDR1 MNHEY and CDR2 SMNVEV (reference sequence). The CDR3 here is CASSPRGDDGGYTF. CDR3 coding DNA: TGTGCCAGCAGCCCCCGGGGGGATGATGGTGGCTACACCTTC.

Details on this clonotype: The junction shows a germline mismatch at one end, possibly a read error. J is TRBJ1-2 and V is TRBV28; D may be TRBD1 (6 bases). In germline, CDR1 is MDHEN, CDR2 SYDVKM. This CDR3 has 15 amino acids. CDR3 DNA: TGTGCCAGCAGTTTGAGTTCTTGGGGAGGGGGTGGCCACACCTTC. Translated, it gives CASSLSSWGGGGHTF.

In this sample, this clonotype turned up once. The chain is built from TRBV7-3 and TRBJ1-4; D is unclear. V lost 6 bases and J lost 5, with 7 bases in between. CDR3 length: 12 amino acids. Germline CDR1 and CDR2: SGHTA and FQGTGA. The CDR3 DNA reads TGTGCCAGCAGGAATCAAAATGAAAAACTGTTTTTT. Protein: CASRNQNEKLFF.

A note on this clonotype: The junction does not match germline at one end; this may be a read error. This CDR3 reads CASSHSPDRGPGYTF. The CDR3 region has the DNA TGTGCCAGCAGTCACTCGCCCGACAGGGGGCCTGGCTACACCTTC. The chain recombines TRBV6-5 with TRBJ1-2; 10 positions agree with TRBD1. The CDR3 sequence is 15 residues long. Germline V gene data show CDR1 as MNHEY and CDR2 as SVGAGI.

The chain carries TRBV25-1 and TRBJ1-2; D not certain. This CDR3 spans 15 amino acids. The V end was cut by 1 base, the J end by 6 bases, with 15 bases between. Germline CDR1 is MGHDK and CDR2 is SYGVNS. CDR3: CASSESRPFRDGYTF. The CDR3 DNA follows: TGTGCCAGCAGTGAATCTCGACCCTTTAGGGATGGCTACACCTTC.

The chain joins TRBV2 to TRBJ2-2; D may correspond to TRBD1 or TRBD2 (5 bases each). Trimming stripped 6 bases from V and 6 bases from J, with 8 bases between. Germline lookup yields CDR1 SNHLY and CDR2 FYNNEI. The CDR3 extends over 12 amino acids. In DNA form, the CDR3 reads TGTGCCAGCAGCCCGGGACCCGGGGAGCTGTTTTTT. Translated: CASSPGPGELFF.

Many counts were recorded for this clonotype. A junction boundary mismatches the germline segment, possibly from a read error. This sequence joins TRBV7-7 and TRBJ2-1; 13 bases fit TRBD2. Germline-derived CDR1 and CDR2 are SSHAT and FNYEAQ (reference sequence). The CDR3 has 14 amino acids. The CDR3 nucleotides read TGTGCTAGCAGCCGGACTAGCGGGGGATATGAGCAGTTCTTC. Translated, it gives CASSRTSGGYEQFF. Variable domain in full (rest from reference TRBV7-7 and TRBJ2-1): GAGVSQSPRYKVTKRGQDVTLRCDPISSHATLYWYQQALGQGPEFLTYFNYEAQPDKSGLPSDRFSAERPEGSISTLTIQRTEQRDSAMYRCASSRTSGGYEQFFGPGTRLTVL.

This clonotype was picked up a small number of times. This chain joins TRBV6-2 or TRBV6-3 and TRBJ2-7, with D perhaps TRBD2 (6 bases). Trimming shortened V by 3 bases and J by 2 bases, and 8 bases separated the two germline ends. The CDR3 sequence is 13 residues long. Germline CDR1 reads MNHEY; CDR2 reads SVGEGT. The DNA of the CDR3 is TGTGCCAGCAGTTATGGCGGGACCTACGAGCAGTACTTC. As protein: CASSYGGTYEQYF.

The V gene is TRBV20-1, the J gene TRBJ2-7, with D perhaps matching TRBD2 (6 bases). Trimming took off 6 bases at V and 3 bases at J, with 18 bases between the two ends. Germline CDR1 and CDR2: DFQATT and SNEGSKA (reference sequence). CDR3 length equals 14 residues. This CDR3 is CSAHGGESNYEQYF. CDR3 nucleotides: TGCAGTGCCCACGGCGGGGAATCAAACTACGAGCAGTACTTC.

This clonotype was observed a handful of times. The V call is TRBV7-2, the J call TRBJ2-7; D is unresolved. The CDR3 has 12 residues. V lost 5 bases, J lost 2 bases, and 7 bases lay in between. Germline V lookup: CDR1 SGHTA, CDR2 FQGNSA. This chain's CDR3 is CASSIHAYEQYF. In DNA, the CDR3 is TGTGCCAGCAGCATACATGCCTACGAGCAGTACTTC. Filled out from reference TRBV7-2 and TRBJ2-7, the complete variable domain reads GAGVSQSPSNKVTEKGKDVELRCDPISGHTALYWYRQSLGQGLEFLIYFQGNSAPDKSGLPSDRFSAERTGGSVSTLTIQRTQQEDSAVYLCASSIHAYEQYFGPGTRLTVT.